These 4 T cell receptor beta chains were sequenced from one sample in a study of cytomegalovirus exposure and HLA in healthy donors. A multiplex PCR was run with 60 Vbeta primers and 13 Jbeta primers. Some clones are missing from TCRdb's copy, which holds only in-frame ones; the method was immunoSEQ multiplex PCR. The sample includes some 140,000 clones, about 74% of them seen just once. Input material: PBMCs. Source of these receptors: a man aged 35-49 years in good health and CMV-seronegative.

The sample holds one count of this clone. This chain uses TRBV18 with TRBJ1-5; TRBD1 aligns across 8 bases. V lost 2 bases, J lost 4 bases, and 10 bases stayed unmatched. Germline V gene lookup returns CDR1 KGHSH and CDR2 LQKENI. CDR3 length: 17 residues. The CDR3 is CASSPNAMTGENQPQHF. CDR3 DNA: TGTGCCAGCTCACCAAATGCAATGACAGGGGAAAATCAGCCCCAGCATTTT.

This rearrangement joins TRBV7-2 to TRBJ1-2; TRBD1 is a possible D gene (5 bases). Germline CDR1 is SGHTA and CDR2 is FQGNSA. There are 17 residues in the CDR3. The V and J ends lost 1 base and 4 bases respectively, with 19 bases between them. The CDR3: CASSLVSSVGGSYGYTF. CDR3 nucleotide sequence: TGTGCCAGCAGCTTAGTCTCAAGTGTCGGGGGATCCTATGGCTACACCTTC.

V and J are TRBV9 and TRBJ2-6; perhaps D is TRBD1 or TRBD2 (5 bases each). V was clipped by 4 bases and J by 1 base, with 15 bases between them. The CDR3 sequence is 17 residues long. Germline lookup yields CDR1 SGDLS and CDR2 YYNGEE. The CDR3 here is CASSLGETESGANVLTF. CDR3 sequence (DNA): TGTGCCAGCAGCCTAGGGGAGACCGAGTCTGGGGCCAACGTCCTGACTTTC.

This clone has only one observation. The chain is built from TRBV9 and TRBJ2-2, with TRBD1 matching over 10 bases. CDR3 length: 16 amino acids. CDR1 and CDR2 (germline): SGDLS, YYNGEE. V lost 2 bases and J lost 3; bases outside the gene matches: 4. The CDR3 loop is CASSVGQGSDTGELFF. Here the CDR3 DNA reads TGTGCCAGCAGCGTGGGACAGGGGTCCGACACCGGGGAGCTGTTTTTT.